This T cell receptor beta chain is from a study of a mutant IDH1 vaccine in newly diagnosed glioma. For the study at large: Vaccines began 4-6 weeks after radiotherapy alone, or with temozolomide cycles.

The data were produced by immunoSEQ multiplex PCR, yet TCRdb's version contains in-frame clones alone and is incomplete. The table includes about 65,000 clones, approximately 85% detected once. About this clone itself: What it binds is unknown.

The CDR3 sequence is 14 residues long. V shed 3 bases, J shed 6 bases, and the junction held 5 bases outside the gene matches. The germline V gene encodes CDR1 SGHAT and CDR2 FQNNGV. As to time point: week 23, last vaccination. Topical imiquimod accompanied each vaccine dose, which consisted of 300 ug of mutant IDH1 20-mer peptide. Here the sequenced sample was PBMCs, taken from a glioma patient whose treatment included an IDH1 peptide vaccine. The clonotype was recovered from a man in his thirties or forties with glioma. This chain uses TRBV11-2 with TRBJ1-5; TRBD1 agrees at 7 bases. The CDR3 loop is CASSLKGGSQPQHF. The CDR3 DNA is TGTGCCAGCAGCTTGAAAGGGGGCAGTCAGCCCCAGCATTTT.